Shown below are 21 T cell receptor beta chains from a single sample sequenced in a study of CD8+ T cells in alopecia areata (dated by TCRdb to the late 2010s). Libraries were prepared through the immunoSEQ multiplex PCR assay. RNA was extracted from all samples and reverse transcribed into cDNA, which served as template for TCR sequencing. Not all clones reach the TCRdb copy of this immuneACCESS table, which keeps in-frame sequences only. Checked studies attribute under half of the gap to unresolved V genes and leave the rest unexplained. This sample holds 150,000 to 200,000 clones; around 64% were observed only once. In total, the top ten clones hold under 1.5% of the sample. The treatment or condition label for this specimen denotes: oral pan-JAK inhibitor, 5-10 mg twice daily. The sample here was CD4+ T cells sorted from blood, taken between weeks 47 and 50, from a patient treated with tofacitinib. These receptors came from a human donor with alopecia areata.

The chain employs TRBV7-3 and TRBJ1-1; D gene ambiguous. Germline CDR1 reads SGHTA; CDR2 reads FQGTGA. This CDR3 contains 13 residues. Trimming stripped 3 bases from V and 1 base from J, with 6 bases between. The CDR3 DNA follows: TGTGCCAGCAGCTTTAAGAGGAACACTGAAGCTTTCTTT. It yields the protein CASSFKRNTEAFF.

The chain recombines TRBV29-1 with TRBJ2-7, with 8 bases that match TRBD1. Germline lookup yields CDR1 SQVTM and CDR2 ANQGSEA. This CDR3 contains 13 residues. With 4 bases clipped from V and 3 bases from J, the junction kept 5 bases outside the gene matches. CDR3 loop: CSVAGTGGYEQYF. In nucleotides, the CDR3 is TGCAGCGTTGCGGGGACAGGCGGCTACGAGCAGTACTTC.

In nucleotides, the CDR3 is TGTGCCAGCAGCTTAGTAGCGGGGATCACCGGGGAGCTGTTTTTT. The encoded protein is CASSLVAGITGELFF. This chain connects TRBV7-8 to TRBJ2-2; 8 positions match TRBD2. In germline, CDR1 is SGHVS, CDR2 FQNEAQ. This CDR3 is built from 15 residues. V dropped 1 base and J dropped 4; count of bases not matched to a gene: 2.

This clone was picked up a small number of times. The V gene is TRBV9, the J gene TRBJ2-7, with D hard to call. The V gene lost 4 bases and the J gene lost 1 base, with 12 bases spanning the gap. Germline loops: CDR1 SGDLS, CDR2 YYNGEE. The length of the CDR3 is 14 residues. The CDR3 sequence: CASSPSLASYEQYF. CDR3 sequence (DNA): TGTGCCAGCAGCCCGAGCTTGGCTTCCTACGAGCAGTACTTC.

The V and J genes are TRBV30 and TRBJ1-6; D gene ambiguous. The CDR3 covers 15 residues. Germline CDR1 GTSNPN, CDR2 SVGIG (reference sequence). Trimming took off 4 bases at V and 7 bases at J, with 17 bases between the two ends. The CDR3 coding sequence is TGTGCCTGGACTACCGACCCGGGCCGGAATTCACCCCTCCACTTT. Amino acids: CAWTTDPGRNSPLHF. Filled out from reference TRBV30 and TRBJ1-6, the complete variable domain reads SQTIHQWPATLVQPVGSPLSLECTVEGTSNPNLYWYRQAAGRGLQLLFYSVGIGQISSEVPQNLSASRPQDRQFILSSKKLLLSDSGFYLCAWTTDPGRNSPLHFGNGTRLTVT.

CDR3 residues: CSVIENQNQPQHF. In nucleotides, the CDR3 is TGCAGCGTGATTGAAAACCAAAATCAGCCCCAGCATTTT. The chain has TRBV29-1 and TRBJ1-5; D is undetermined. V lost 6 bases, J lost 4 bases, and 13 bases lay in between. The CDR3 runs 13 residues. The germline V gene encodes CDR1 SQVTM and CDR2 ANQGSEA.

The genes are TRBV4-3 and TRBJ1-2; 7 bases line up with TRBD1. With V trimmed by 1 base and J by 2 bases, 13 bases remained unmatched. Germline V gene lookup returns CDR1 LGHNA and CDR2 YSLEER. The CDR3 length is 18 residues. As DNA, the CDR3 is TGCGCCAGCAGCCAAGTTACAATGCCAGGGGGAAAAAACTATGGCTACACCTTC. It yields the protein CASSQVTMPGGKNYGYTF.

The chain couples TRBV29-1 to TRBJ2-1; D not resolved. Trimming cost V 1 base and J 6 bases, with 13 bases left between them. CDR3 length equals 14 residues. The germline V gene encodes CDR1 SQVTM and CDR2 ANQGSEA. For the CDR3, the DNA is TGCAGCGTTGAAGGAAGCCGGCGGCTCAATGAGCAGTTCTTC. Its protein product is CSVEGSRRLNEQFF.

V and J are TRBV13 and TRBJ1-6; D is possibly TRBD1 (6 bases). This CDR3 has 14 amino acids. Per germline, CDR1 PRHDT and CDR2 FYEKMQ (reference sequence). The germline V and J ends were trimmed by 6 bases and 9 bases, with 15 bases remaining between them. The CDR3 reads CASSNREGGSPLHF. The CDR3 DNA is TGTGCCAGCAGTAACAGGGAAGGGGGTTCACCCCTCCACTTT.

The J gene is TRBJ1-2, the V gene TRBV5-1; 9 bases are shared with TRBD1. The CDR3 consists of 15 residues. The germline CDR1 and CDR2 sequences are SGHRS and YFSETQ. The trim removed 4 bases at V and 5 bases at J, leaving 9 bases unmatched. The CDR3 DNA sequence: TGCGCCAGCAGCGCCGCCGCCGGACAGGGGTATGGCTACACCTTC. It encodes CASSAAAGQGYGYTF.

The chain carries TRBV9 and TRBJ2-1; 9 bases align to TRBD2. The CDR3 runs to 15 residues. Trimming cost V 3 bases and J 6 bases; bases outside gene matches: 7. Germline V gene sequence: CDR1 SGDLS, CDR2 YYNGEE. The CDR3 DNA sequence: TGTGCCAGCAGCGAGGGACTAGCAAAATCCAATGAGCAGTTCTTC. Translated: CASSEGLAKSNEQFF.

The gene calls are TRBV5-4 and TRBJ2-7, with 7 bases fitting TRBD2. This CDR3 region has 14 residues. V lost 3 bases and J lost 6; bases outside the gene matches: 9. Germline V gene sequence: CDR1 SGHNT, CDR2 YYREEE (reference sequence). In nucleotides, the CDR3 is TGTGCCAGCAGCTACGGGAGGTCCGGTTCCGAGCAGTACTTC. This encodes CASSYGRSGSEQYF. Together with reference TRBV5-4 and TRBJ2-7, the CDR3 gives the full variable domain: ETGVTQSPTHLIKTRGQQVTLRCSSQSGHNTVSWYQQALGQGPQFIFQYYREEENGRGNFPPRFSGLQFPNYSSELNVNALELDDSALYLCASSYGRSGSEQYFGPGTRLTVT.

This chain links TRBV5-6 with TRBJ1-1; tentative D call: TRBD1 (6 bases). Germline V gene data show CDR1 as SGHDT and CDR2 as YYEEEE. This CDR3 has 16 amino acids. V was trimmed by 0 bases and J by 6 bases, leaving 18 bases between them. Here the CDR3 reads CASSLGSRTGSAEAFF. The CDR3 DNA sequence: TGTGCCAGCAGCTTGGGCTCGAGAACAGGGTCGGCTGAAGCTTTCTTT.

This clone was counted a few times. The genes are TRBV7-2 and TRBJ2-6, with no clear D. Trimming cost V 1 base and J 0 bases, with 10 bases left between them. Germline CDR1 is SGHTA and CDR2 is FQGNSA. The CDR3 runs 17 residues. The CDR3 DNA reads TGTGCCAGCAGCTTAGAAAAGGGTAGCTCTGGGGCCAACGTCCTGACTTTC. It specifies CASSLEKGSSGANVLTF.

V gene TRBV30 combines with J gene TRBJ1-2; 7 positions match TRBD1. V lost 0 bases and J lost 7; bases outside the gene matches: 5. The CDR3 has 13 amino acids. CDR1 is GTSNPN and CDR2 is SVGIG in the germline V gene (reference sequence). CDR3 DNA: TGTGCCTGGAGTGTACCGCCAGGGGGTGGCTACACCTTC. This gives the protein CAWSVPPGGGYTF.

V and J are TRBV30 and TRBJ1-1; D remains unclear. The V gene's germline CDR1 is GTSNPN and CDR2 SVGIG (reference sequence). CDR3 size: 13 residues. V shed 4 bases and J shed 1 base, with 10 bases lying between them. The CDR3 bases are TGTGCCTGGACCCTGGCGCGGAACACTGAAGCTTTCTTT. Its protein is CAWTLARNTEAFF.

The chain couples TRBV29-1 to TRBJ1-1; perhaps TRBD1 as D (6 bases). Germline V gives CDR1 SQVTM, CDR2 ANQGSEA. The CDR3 has 13 residues. Trimming removed 4 bases from V and 5 bases from J, with 14 bases in between. CDR3 region: CSVGAFTGTEAFF. CDR3 in DNA: TGCAGCGTTGGGGCCTTTACAGGGACTGAAGCTTTCTTT.

The chain carries TRBV29-1 and TRBJ1-4, with TRBD1 identical over 7 bases. The J segment lost 8 bases and the V segment lost 7 bases, leaving 10 bases of the junction unmatched. Germline V gene sequence: CDR1 SQVTM, CDR2 ANQGSEA. The CDR3 runs to 13 residues. CDR3 residues: CSAGGGGEEKLFF. CDR3 sequence (DNA): TGCAGCGCTGGTGGAGGGGGCGAGGAAAAACTGTTTTTT.

This chain links TRBV15 with TRBJ1-2, with a tentative D call TRBD1 (6 bases). Germline V gives CDR1 LNHNV, CDR2 YYDKDF (reference sequence). There are 16 residues in the CDR3. Trimming pared 0 bases from V and 6 bases from J, leaving 17 bases between. The CDR3 is CATSRDGVRGTHGYTF. The CDR3 nucleotides read TGTGCCACCAGCAGAGATGGGGTCAGGGGTACACATGGCTACACCTTC.

This sequence joins TRBV30 and TRBJ1-4; D is ambiguous. From germline, CDR1 is GTSNPN and CDR2 SVGIG (reference sequence). The CDR3 has 13 amino acids. The ends were cut back, 2 bases at V and 8 bases at J, with 12 bases in the middle. The CDR3 spells CAWSRGGPEKLFF. The DNA for the CDR3 is TGTGCCTGGAGTCGCGGAGGTCCGGAAAAACTGTTTTTT.

This rearrangement joins TRBV27 to TRBJ2-4, with 9 positions matching TRBD2. In germline, CDR1 is MNHEY, CDR2 SMNVEV (reference sequence). The CDR3 spans 13 residues. V was pared by 7 bases and J by 9 bases, with 7 bases of the junction left unmatched. CDR3 bases: TGTGCCAGCAAAGGCGGGGGGGCTGGCATTCAGTACTTC. Residues: CASKGGGAGIQYF.